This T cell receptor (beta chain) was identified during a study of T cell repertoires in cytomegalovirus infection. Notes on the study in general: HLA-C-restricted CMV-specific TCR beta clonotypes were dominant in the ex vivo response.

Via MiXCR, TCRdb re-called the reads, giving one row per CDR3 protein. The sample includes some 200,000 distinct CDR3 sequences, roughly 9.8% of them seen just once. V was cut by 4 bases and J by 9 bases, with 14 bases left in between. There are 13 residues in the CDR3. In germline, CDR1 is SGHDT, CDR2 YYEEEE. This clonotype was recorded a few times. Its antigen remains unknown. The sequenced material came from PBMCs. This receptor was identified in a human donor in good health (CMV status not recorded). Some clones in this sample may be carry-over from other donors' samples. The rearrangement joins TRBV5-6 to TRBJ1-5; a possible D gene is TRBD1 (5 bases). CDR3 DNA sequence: TGTGCCAGCAGCGGAGGGGTCCTAGGGCCCCAGCATTTT. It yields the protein CASSGGVLGPQHF.